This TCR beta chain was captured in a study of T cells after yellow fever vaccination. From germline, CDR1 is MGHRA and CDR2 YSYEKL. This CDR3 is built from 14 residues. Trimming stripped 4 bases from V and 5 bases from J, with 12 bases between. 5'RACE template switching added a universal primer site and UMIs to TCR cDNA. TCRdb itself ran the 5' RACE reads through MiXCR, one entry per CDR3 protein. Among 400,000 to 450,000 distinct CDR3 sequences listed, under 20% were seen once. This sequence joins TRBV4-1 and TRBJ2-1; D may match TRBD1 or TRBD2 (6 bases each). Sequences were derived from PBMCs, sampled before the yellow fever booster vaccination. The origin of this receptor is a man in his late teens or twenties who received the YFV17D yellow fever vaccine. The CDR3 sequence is CASSPRGLHNEQFF. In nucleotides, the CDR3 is TGCGCCAGCAGCCCCCGGGGGCTACACAATGAGCAGTTCTTC.